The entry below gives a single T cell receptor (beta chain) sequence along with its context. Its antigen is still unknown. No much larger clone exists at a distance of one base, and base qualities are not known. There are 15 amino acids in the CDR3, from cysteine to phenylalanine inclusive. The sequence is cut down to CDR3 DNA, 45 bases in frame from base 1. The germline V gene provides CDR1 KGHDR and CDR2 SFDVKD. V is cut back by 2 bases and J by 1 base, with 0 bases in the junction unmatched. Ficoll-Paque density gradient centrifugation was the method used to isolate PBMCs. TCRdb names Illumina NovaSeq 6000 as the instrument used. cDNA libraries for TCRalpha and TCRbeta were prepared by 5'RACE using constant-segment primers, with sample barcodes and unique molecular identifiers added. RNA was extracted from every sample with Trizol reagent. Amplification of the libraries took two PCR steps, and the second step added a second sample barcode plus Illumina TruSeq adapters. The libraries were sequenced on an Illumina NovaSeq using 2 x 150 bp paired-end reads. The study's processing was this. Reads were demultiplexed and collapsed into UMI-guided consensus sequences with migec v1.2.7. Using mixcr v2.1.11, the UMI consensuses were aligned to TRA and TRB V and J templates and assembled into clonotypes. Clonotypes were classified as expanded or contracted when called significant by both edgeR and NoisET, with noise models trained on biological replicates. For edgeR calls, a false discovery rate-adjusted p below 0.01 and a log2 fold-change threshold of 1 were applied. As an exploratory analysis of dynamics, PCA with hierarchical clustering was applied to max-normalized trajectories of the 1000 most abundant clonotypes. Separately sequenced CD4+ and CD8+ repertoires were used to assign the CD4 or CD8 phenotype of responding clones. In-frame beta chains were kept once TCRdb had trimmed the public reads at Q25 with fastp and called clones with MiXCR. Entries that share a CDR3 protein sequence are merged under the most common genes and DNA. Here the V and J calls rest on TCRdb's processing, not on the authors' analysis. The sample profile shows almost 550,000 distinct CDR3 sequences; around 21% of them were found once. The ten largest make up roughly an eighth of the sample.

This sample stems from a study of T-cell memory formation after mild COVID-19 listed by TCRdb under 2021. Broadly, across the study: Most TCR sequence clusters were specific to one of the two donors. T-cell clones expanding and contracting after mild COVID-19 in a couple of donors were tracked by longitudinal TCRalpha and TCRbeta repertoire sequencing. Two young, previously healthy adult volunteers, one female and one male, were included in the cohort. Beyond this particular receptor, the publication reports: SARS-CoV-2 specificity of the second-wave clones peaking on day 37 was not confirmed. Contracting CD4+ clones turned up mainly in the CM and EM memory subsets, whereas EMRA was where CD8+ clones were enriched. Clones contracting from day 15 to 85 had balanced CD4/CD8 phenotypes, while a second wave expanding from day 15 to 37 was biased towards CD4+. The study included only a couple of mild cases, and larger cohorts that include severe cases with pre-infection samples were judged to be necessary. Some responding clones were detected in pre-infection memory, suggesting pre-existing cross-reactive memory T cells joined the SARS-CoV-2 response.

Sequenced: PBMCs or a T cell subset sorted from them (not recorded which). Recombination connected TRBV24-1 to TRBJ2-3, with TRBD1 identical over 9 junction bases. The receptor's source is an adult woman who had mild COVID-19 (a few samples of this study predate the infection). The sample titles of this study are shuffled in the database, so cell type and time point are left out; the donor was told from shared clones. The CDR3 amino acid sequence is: CATSDWTGGTDTQYF. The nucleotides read TGTGCCACCAGTGATTGGACAGGGGGCACAGATACGCAGTATTTT.